This T cell receptor (beta chain) is drawn from a study of spatial heterogeneity in lung cancer. Via MiXCR, TCRdb re-called the 5' RACE reads, giving one row per CDR3 protein. The sample shows 2,000 to 3,000 distinct CDR3 sequences, about 20% of them seen only once. The sample holds many counts of this clonotype. Its antigen remains unknown. Germline V gene lookup returns CDR1 SEHNR and CDR2 FQNEAQ (reference sequence). CDR3 length: 15 residues. V was shortened by 3 bases and J by 0 bases, with 9 bases between the two germline ends. Whole-study findings and limits: It was found that expanded intratumoral alpha and beta TCR counts tracked tumor mutation counts.

Regarding time point: sample taken at primary tumor resection. More than 70 TRACERx patients with early, untreated non-small cell lung cancer donated samples. Researchers sequenced whole RNA taken from tumor, nontumor lung or frozen PBMC without sorting. The receptor comes from a male donor with early-stage non-small cell lung cancer. The J gene is TRBJ2-4, the V gene TRBV7-9; D unresolved. The material sequenced was lung tumor tissue, taken at surgery. CDR3 region: CASSFSPVAKNIQYF. CDR3 bases: TGTGCCAGCAGCTTTTCTCCGGTAGCCAAAAACATTCAGTACTTC.